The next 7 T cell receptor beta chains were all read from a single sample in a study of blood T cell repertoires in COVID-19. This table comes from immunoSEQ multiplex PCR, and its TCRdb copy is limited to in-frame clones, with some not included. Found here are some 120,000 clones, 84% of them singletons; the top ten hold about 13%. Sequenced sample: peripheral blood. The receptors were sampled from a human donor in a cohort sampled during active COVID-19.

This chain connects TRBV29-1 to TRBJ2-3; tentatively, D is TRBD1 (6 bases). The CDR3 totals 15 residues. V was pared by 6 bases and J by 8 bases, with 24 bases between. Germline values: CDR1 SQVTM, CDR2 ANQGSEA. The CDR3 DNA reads TGCAGCGTACTGGACAGTGCAAGCCAAACGGGTACGCAGTATTTT. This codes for CSVLDSASQTGTQYF.

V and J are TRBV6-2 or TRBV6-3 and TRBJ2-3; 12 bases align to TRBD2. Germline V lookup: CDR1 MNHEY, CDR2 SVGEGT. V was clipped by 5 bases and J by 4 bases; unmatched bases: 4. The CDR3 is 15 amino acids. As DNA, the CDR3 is TGTGCCAGCAGTAAGGCTAGCGGGGGGGCAGATACGCAGTATTTT. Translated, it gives CASSKASGGADTQYF.

CDR3 region: CARAIRDSHQPQHF. The DNA for the CDR3 is TGCGCCAGGGCGATCCGGGACAGCCATCAGCCCCAGCATTTT. V is TRBV10-1 and J is TRBJ1-5; 7 bases fit TRBD1. This CDR3 comprises 14 residues. Looked up from germline, CDR1 is WNHNN and CDR2 is SYGVQD (reference sequence). V lost 9 bases and J lost 5; bases outside the gene matches: 10.

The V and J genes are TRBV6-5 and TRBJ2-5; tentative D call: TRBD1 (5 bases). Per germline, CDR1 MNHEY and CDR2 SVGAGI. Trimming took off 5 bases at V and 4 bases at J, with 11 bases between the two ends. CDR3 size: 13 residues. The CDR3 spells CASSPGPGETQYF. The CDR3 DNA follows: TGTGCCAGCAGTCCAGGGCCGGGAGAGACCCAGTACTTC.

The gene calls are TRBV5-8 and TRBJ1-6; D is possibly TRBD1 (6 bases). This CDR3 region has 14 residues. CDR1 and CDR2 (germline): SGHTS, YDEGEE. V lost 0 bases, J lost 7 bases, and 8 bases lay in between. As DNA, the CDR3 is TGTGCCAGCAGCTTGGCGAGGGGGAATTCACCCCTCCACTTT. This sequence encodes CASSLARGNSPLHF.

CDR3 nucleotide sequence: TGTGCCAGCAGCGGGAGGGCGGCGGCCGGGGAGCTGTTTTTT. Translation: CASSGRAAAGELFF. The chain is built from TRBV6-6 and TRBJ2-2, with TRBD2 matching over 8 bases. The length of the CDR3 is 14 residues. V was clipped by 6 bases and J by 6 bases; unmatched bases: 6. CDR1 is MNHNY and CDR2 is SVGAGI in the germline V gene (reference sequence).

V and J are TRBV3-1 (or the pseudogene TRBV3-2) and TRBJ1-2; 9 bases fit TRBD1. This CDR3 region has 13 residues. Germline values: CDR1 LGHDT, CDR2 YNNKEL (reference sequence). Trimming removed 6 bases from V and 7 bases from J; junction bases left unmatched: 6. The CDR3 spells CASRLQGAGGYTF. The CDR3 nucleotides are TGTGCCAGCAGATTACAGGGGGCCGGTGGCTACACCTTC.